The 20 T cell receptor beta chains below come from one sample, sequenced in a study of T cell repertoires in cytomegalovirus infection. A single record per CDR3 protein comes from TCRdb applying MiXCR to the reads. Of 450,000 to 550,000 distinct CDR3 sequences listed, 15% to 20% are singletons. Sequencing used CD8+ T cells from PBMCs. The receptors stem from a human donor in good health (CMV status not recorded). Some clones in this sample may be carry-over from other donors' samples.

A few counts support this clonotype. The rearrangement links TRBV20-1 to TRBJ1-2; D perhaps matches TRBD1 (6 bases). The CDR3 has 13 residues. Germline V lookup: CDR1 DFQATT, CDR2 SNEGSKA (reference sequence). V was shortened by 6 bases and J by 6 bases, with 17 bases between the two germline ends. The CDR3 DNA reads TGCAGTGCCTTCCAAGGGGGAGGCGATGGCTACACCTTC. Translating gives CSAFQGGGDGYTF.

This clonotype was seen more than once but under ten times. This chain connects TRBV3-1 to TRBJ2-1, with 10 nucleotides matching TRBD2. Trimming removed 4 bases from V and 8 bases from J; junction bases left unmatched: 8. This CDR3 comprises 15 residues. Germline values: CDR1 LGHDT, CDR2 YNNKEL (reference sequence). CDR3: CASSLRTSGTDEQFF. The CDR3 DNA reads TGTGCCAGCAGCCTACGGACTAGCGGTACGGATGAGCAGTTCTTC.

With respect to this clonotype: This clone may be a read error of a much larger clone one base away. The rearrangement joins TRBV12-3 or TRBV12-4 to TRBJ2-2; D is perhaps TRBD1 or TRBD2 (5 bases each). This CDR3 spans 17 amino acids. The CDR3 coding sequence is TGTGACAGCAATATAGAGGTAGAGGGGTCGAACACCGGGGAGCTGTTTTTT. Translated: CDSNIEVEGSNTGELFF.

CDR3 in DNA: TGTGCCAGCAGGGATACAGTGGTGGATATCGATGAGCAGTTCTTC. Translating gives CASRDTVVDIDEQFF. The J gene is TRBJ2-1, the V gene TRBV2; D is undetermined. V lost 6 bases and J lost 8, with 20 bases in between. The CDR3 spans 15 residues. Germline-derived CDR1 and CDR2 are SNHLY and FYNNEI.

This clonotype appeared many times. The J gene is TRBJ2-5, the V gene TRBV7-9; TRBD2 agrees at 13 bases. The CDR3 has 15 amino acids. Germline V gene data show CDR1 as SEHNR and CDR2 as FQNEAQ (reference sequence). V shed 6 bases and J 5 bases; nucleotides not matched to a gene: 6. In DNA, the CDR3 is TGTGCCAGCAGGGCGACTAGCGGGGGGTTTGAGACCCAGTACTTC. Residues: CASRATSGGFETQYF.

This clonotype showed up just a few times. This sequence joins TRBV19 and TRBJ2-1; D is uncertain. V was clipped by 4 bases and J by 8 bases, with 12 bases between them. Germline V CDR1 and CDR2: LNHDA, SQIVND (reference sequence). The CDR3 consists of 13 residues. The CDR3 spells CASSKTWFDEQFF. For the CDR3, the DNA is TGTGCCAGTAGTAAAACTTGGTTCGATGAGCAGTTCTTC.

This chain links TRBV4-1 with TRBJ2-3; TRBD2 matches at 9 bases. With 5 bases clipped from V and 4 bases from J, the junction kept 10 bases outside the gene matches. The CDR3 extends over 16 amino acids. In germline, CDR1 is MGHRA, CDR2 YSYEKL. The CDR3: CASSVKSSGIADTQYF. In DNA form, the CDR3 reads TGCGCCAGCAGCGTCAAGTCTAGCGGGATCGCAGATACGCAGTATTTT.

This clonotype was seen more than once but under ten times. The chain couples TRBV10-3 to TRBJ1-4; 9 positions match TRBD1. Germline assignment: CDR1 ENHRY and CDR2 SYGVKD. The V gene end was trimmed by 2 bases and the J gene end by 7 bases; junction bases not matched to a gene: 11. The CDR3 length is 17 residues. The DNA for the CDR3 is TGTGCCATCAGTGAGCAACCGACAGGGGGGGGGGGTGAAAAACTGTTTTTT. Its translation is CAISEQPTGGGGEKLFF.

This chain links TRBV10-3 with TRBJ1-1; D remains ambiguous. V gave up 0 bases and J gave up 4 bases, with 9 bases separating them. The CDR3 is 14 amino acids. Germline CDR1 ENHRY, CDR2 SYGVKD. The CDR3 DNA is TGTGCCATCAGTGAGTCCGGCGGGAGCACTGAAGCTTTCTTT. It is translated as CAISESGGSTEAFF.

In its sample, this clonotype was seen many times. V gene TRBV7-6 combines with J gene TRBJ1-1; D ambiguous. Germline CDR1 SGHVS, CDR2 FNYEAQ. V lost 4 bases and J 1 base, leaving 13 bases between the germline ends. The CDR3 contains 15 residues. The CDR3 coding sequence is TGTGCCAGCAGCTCGTCCCCGACACCGAACACTGAAGCTTTCTTT. Its protein is CASSSSPTPNTEAFF.

This clonotype was counted only a few times. The gene calls are TRBV5-4 and TRBJ2-2; 7 bases match TRBD1. Germline CDR1 and CDR2: SGHNT and YYREEE (reference sequence). The CDR3 is 14 residues long. J was trimmed by 7 bases and V by 3 bases; bases with no gene match: 6. The CDR3 nucleotides read TGTGCCAGCAGCTACCGGACAGGCTTCGGGGAGCTGTTTTTT. It encodes CASSYRTGFGELFF. Supplemented by reference TRBV5-4 and TRBJ2-2, the full variable domain reads ETGVTQSPTHLIKTRGQQVTLRCSSQSGHNTVSWYQQALGQGPQFIFQYYREEENGRGNFPPRFSGLQFPNYSSELNVNALELDDSALYLCASSYRTGFGELFFGEGSRLTVL.

This clonotype was seen many times. The chain recombines TRBV10-3 with TRBJ1-1; D possibly corresponds to TRBD1 (6 bases). CDR1 and CDR2 (germline): ENHRY, SYGVKD. Trimming took off 6 bases at V and 2 bases at J, with 19 bases between the two ends. This CDR3 is built from 16 residues. CDR3 residues: CAISPAAEGGNTEAFF. Written as DNA, the CDR3 is TGTGCCATCAGCCCGGCCGCGGAGGGGGGAAACACTGAAGCTTTCTTT.

Only one count was recorded for this clonotype. The chain combines TRBV3-1 with TRBJ2-3; TRBD2 matches at 9 bases. The trim removed 4 bases at V and 2 bases at J, leaving 10 bases unmatched. This CDR3 spans 17 amino acids. The germline CDR1 and CDR2 sequences are LGHDT and YNNKEL (reference sequence). For the CDR3, the DNA is TGTGCCAGCAGCCCCCCGGGACTAGCTCCTAACACAGATACGCAGTATTTT. This gives the protein CASSPPGLAPNTDTQYF.

This clonotype was seen ten or more times. This chain joins TRBV25-1 and TRBJ1-2; D unresolved. CDR1 and CDR2 from the germline V gene are MGHDK and SYGVNS. V was shortened by 2 bases and J by 0 bases, with 13 bases between the two germline ends. The CDR3 length is 16 residues. For the CDR3, the DNA is TGTGCCAGCAGTGAAGGCGGACCGTTAGCTAACTATGGCTACACCTTC. This sequence encodes CASSEGGPLANYGYTF.

This chain joins TRBV5-1 and TRBJ2-6; D remains unclear. The germline gives CDR1 SGHRS, CDR2 YFSETQ. The CDR3 has 16 residues. The V and J ends lost 1 base and 0 bases respectively, with 8 bases between them. CDR3 sequence: CASSLHASSGANVLTF. CDR3 nucleotides: TGCGCCAGCAGCTTGCACGCAAGCTCTGGGGCCAACGTCCTGACTTTC.

This clonotype was seen at least ten times. The J gene is TRBJ2-1, the V gene TRBV11-1; TRBD1 matches 8 bases. This CDR3 spans 14 amino acids. The V and J ends lost 2 bases and 4 bases, in that order; junction bases with no gene match: 1. Germline assignment: CDR1 SGHAT and CDR2 FQDESV (reference sequence). As DNA, the CDR3 is TGTGCCAGCAGCTTAAGGGACAGGTACAATGAGCAGTTCTTC. Its protein is CASSLRDRYNEQFF.

This clonotype was found a few times. The CDR3 sequence: CASRPFLTGEVTEAFF. CDR3 coding DNA: TGTGCCAGTAGGCCCTTCTTGACAGGGGAGGTCACTGAAGCTTTCTTT. V is TRBV19 and J is TRBJ1-1, with 8 bases that match TRBD1. V lost 6 bases to trimming and J lost 4 bases; unmatched junction nucleotides: 13. Germline-derived CDR1 and CDR2 are LNHDA and SQIVND (reference sequence). The CDR3 consists of 16 residues. The full variable domain, rest sourced from reference TRBV19 and TRBJ1-1, is DGGITQSPKYLFRKEGQNVTLSCEQNLNHDAMYWYRQDPGQGLRLIYYSQIVNDFQKGDIAEGYSVSREKKESFPLTVTSAQKNPTAFYLCASRPFLTGEVTEAFFGQGTRLTVV.

This clonotype was counted many times. The chain joins TRBV20-1 to TRBJ2-3; 7 bases line up with TRBD1. The germline CDR1 and CDR2 sequences are DFQATT and SNEGSKA (reference sequence). With V trimmed by 0 bases and J by 2 bases, 5 bases remained unmatched. There are 15 residues in the CDR3. The CDR3 region is CSARDLDRVTDTQYF. The CDR3 DNA sequence: TGCAGTGCTAGAGATCTCGACAGGGTCACAGATACGCAGTATTTT.

The CDR3 DNA reads as TGTGCCAGCAGCCAAGAATGGCGTGGGGGCTCAGGCAACAATGAGCAGTTCTTC. This gives the protein CASSQEWRGGSGNNEQFF. The chain carries TRBV3-1 and TRBJ2-1; a possible D gene is TRBD1 (6 bases). V was trimmed by 0 bases and J by 5 bases, leaving 20 bases between them. This CDR3 region has 18 residues. The germline CDR1 and CDR2 sequences are LGHDT and YNNKEL (reference sequence).

This clonotype has more than one count but fewer than ten. The chain carries TRBV27 and TRBJ1-1; D not certain. In germline, CDR1 is MNHEY, CDR2 SMNVEV (reference sequence). Trimming removed 1 base from V and 6 bases from J, with 9 bases in between. This CDR3 spans 13 amino acids. CDR3 DNA sequence: TGTGCCAGCAGTTTATTCGGGTTGTCTGAAGCTTTCTTT. This translates into CASSLFGLSEAFF.